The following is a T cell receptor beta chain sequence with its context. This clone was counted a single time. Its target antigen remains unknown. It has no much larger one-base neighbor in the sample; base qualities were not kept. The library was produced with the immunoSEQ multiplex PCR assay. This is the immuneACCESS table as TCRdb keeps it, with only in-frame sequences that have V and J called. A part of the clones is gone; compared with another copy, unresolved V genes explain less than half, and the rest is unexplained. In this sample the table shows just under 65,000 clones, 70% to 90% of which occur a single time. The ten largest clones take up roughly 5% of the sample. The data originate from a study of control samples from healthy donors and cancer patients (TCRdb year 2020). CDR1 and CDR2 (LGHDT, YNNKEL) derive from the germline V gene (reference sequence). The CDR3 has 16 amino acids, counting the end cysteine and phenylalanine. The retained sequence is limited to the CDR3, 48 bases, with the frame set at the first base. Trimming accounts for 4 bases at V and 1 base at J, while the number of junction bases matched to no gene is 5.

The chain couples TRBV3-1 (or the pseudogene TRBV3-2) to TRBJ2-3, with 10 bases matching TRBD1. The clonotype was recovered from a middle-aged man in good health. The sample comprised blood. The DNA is TGTGCCAGCAGCCCCCGACAGGGGGCCTGCACAGATACGCAGTATTTT. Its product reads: CASSPRQGACTDTQYF.